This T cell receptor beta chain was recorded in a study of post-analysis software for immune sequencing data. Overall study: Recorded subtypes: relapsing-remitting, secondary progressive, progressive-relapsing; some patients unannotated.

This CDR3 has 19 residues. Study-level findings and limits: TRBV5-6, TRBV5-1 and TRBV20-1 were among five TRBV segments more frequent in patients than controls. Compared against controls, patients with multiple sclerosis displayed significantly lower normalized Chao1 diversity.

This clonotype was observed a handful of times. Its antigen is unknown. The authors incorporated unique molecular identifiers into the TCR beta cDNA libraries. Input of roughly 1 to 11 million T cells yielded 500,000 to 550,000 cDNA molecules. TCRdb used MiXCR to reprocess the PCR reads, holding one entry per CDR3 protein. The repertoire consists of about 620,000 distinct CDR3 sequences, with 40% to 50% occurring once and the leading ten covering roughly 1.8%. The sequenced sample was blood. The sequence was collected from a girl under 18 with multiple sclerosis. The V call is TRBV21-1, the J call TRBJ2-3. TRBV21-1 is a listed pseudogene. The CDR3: CASSKVEQFIEGSTDTQYF. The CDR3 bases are TGTGCCAGCAGCAAAGTAGAGCAGTTTATAGAAGGTAGCACAGATACGCAGTATTTT.